The 14 T cell receptor beta chains below all came from one sample that was sequenced in a study of T cell repertoires in cytomegalovirus infection. TCRdb reprocessed the reads with MiXCR, giving one entry per CDR3 protein. The repertoire holds around 530,000 distinct CDR3 sequences, with about 25% as singletons. Specimen: PBMCs. These receptors came from a human donor in good health (CMV status not recorded). Some clones in this sample may be carry-over from other donors' samples.

This chain links TRBV12-3 or TRBV12-4 with TRBJ2-1; D possibly corresponds to TRBD2 (6 bases). This CDR3 is built from 13 residues. Deletions cut 4 bases from V and 6 bases from J, with 10 bases between. Here the CDR3 DNA reads TGTGCCAGCAGTTCGGGACTGGGCAATGAGCAGTTCTTC. Translation: CASSSGLGNEQFF.

The chain recombines TRBV10-3 with TRBJ1-5, with D possibly TRBD1 on 5 matching bases. This CDR3 has 15 amino acids. Germline CDR1 reads ENHRY; CDR2 reads SYGVKD. The germline V and J ends were trimmed by 1 base and 3 bases, with 10 bases remaining between them. The chain's CDR3 is CAISEFTGNNQPQHF. The CDR3 DNA is TGTGCCATCAGTGAGTTTACAGGTAACAATCAGCCCCAGCATTTT.

This clonotype occurred a few times. The chain joins TRBV20-1 to TRBJ2-7; perhaps D is TRBD1 or TRBD2 (5 bases each). Trimming removed 7 bases at V and 9 bases at J, with 16 bases between. The CDR3 extends over 11 amino acids. Per germline, CDR1 DFQATT and CDR2 SNEGSKA (reference sequence). The CDR3 nucleotides are TGCAGTGTCCGGGACGGCGAAGGGCAGTACTTC. The encoded protein is CSVRDGEGQYF.

This clonotype turned up a few times. This CDR3 is CASSSYSRQPQHF. CDR3 nucleotides: TGTGCCAGCAGTAGTTACTCGCGGCAGCCCCAGCATTTT. V usage is TRBV28 and J usage is TRBJ1-5; D is unresolved. Looked up from germline, CDR1 is MDHEN and CDR2 is SYDVKM. The CDR3 is 13 residues long. V was pared by 5 bases and J by 7 bases, with 12 bases between.

This clonotype came up a few times. CDR3 nucleotide sequence: TGTGCCAGCAGCTTATTTGCGGGGGCGGGAGAGACCCAGTACTTC. Its translation is CASSLFAGAGETQYF. The V and J genes are TRBV11-3 and TRBJ2-5; a possible D gene is TRBD2 (7 bases). V lost 2 bases and J lost 4, with 14 bases in between. Germline V gene data show CDR1 as SGHNT and CDR2 as YENEEA. This CDR3 contains 15 residues.

The CDR3 region has the DNA TGTGCCAGCAGCCCGACAGCCGAGCCCTACAATGAGCAGTTCTTC. Encoded protein: CASSPTAEPYNEQFF. The chain joins TRBV7-2 to TRBJ2-1; perhaps TRBD1 as D (5 bases). V lost 5 bases and J 2 bases, leaving 13 bases between the germline ends. The CDR3 has 15 amino acids. Looked up from germline, CDR1 is SGHTA and CDR2 is FQGNSA.

This chain uses TRBV7-9 with TRBJ2-5; 9 bases map to TRBD1. Per germline, CDR1 SEHNR and CDR2 FQNEAQ (reference sequence). V was clipped by 11 bases and J by 3 bases; unmatched bases: 4. There are 12 residues in the CDR3. CDR3 in amino acids: CAGTGGEETQYF. The DNA of the CDR3 is TGTGCCGGAACAGGGGGCGAAGAGACCCAGTACTTC.

This clonotype was counted between two and nine times. The rearrangement uses TRBV24-1 and TRBJ2-7; D gene ambiguous. CDR3 length: 14 residues. Per germline, CDR1 KGHDR and CDR2 SFDVKD. The V end was cut by 3 bases, the J end by 0 bases, with 8 bases between. This CDR3 reads CATSDVGSSYEQYF. CDR3 DNA: TGTGCCACCAGTGATGTAGGCAGCTCCTACGAGCAGTACTTC.

A single count supports this clonotype. The genes are TRBV4-3 and TRBJ2-7; 8 bases agree with TRBD2. V was clipped by 0 bases and J by 6 bases; unmatched bases: 10. The CDR3 loop spans 16 amino acids. Germline loops: CDR1 LGHNA, CDR2 YSLEER. Here the CDR3 DNA reads TGCGCCAGCAGCCAAGAAGGGGCGGGAGGTCTGGGCGAGCAGTACTTC. It codes for CASSQEGAGGLGEQYF.

In its sample, this clonotype was seen a few times. This chain uses TRBV18 with TRBJ1-5; tentative D call: TRBD1 (5 bases). The V end lost 4 bases, the J end lost 6 bases, and 16 bases lay between the germline ends. This CDR3 region has 15 residues. Per germline, CDR1 KGHSH and CDR2 LQKENI. In nucleotides, the CDR3 is TGTGCCAGCTCACTAGACAGCTTCAAGGTTCAGCCCCAGCATTTT. Translation: CASSLDSFKVQPQHF.

The J gene is TRBJ1-1, the V gene TRBV5-1; 7 bases fit TRBD1. This CDR3 contains 13 residues. The V segment lost 6 bases and the J segment 1 base; nucleotides outside the gene matches: 3. Germline CDR1 is SGHRS and CDR2 is YFSETQ. The chain's CDR3 is CASTGQENTEAFF. The CDR3 DNA sequence: TGCGCCAGCACCGGACAGGAGAACACTGAAGCTTTCTTT.

This chain links TRBV5-4 with TRBJ2-7, with a tentative D call TRBD1 (5 bases). The CDR3 is 13 amino acids. From germline, CDR1 is SGHNT and CDR2 YYREEE (reference sequence). V was pared by 7 bases and J by 0 bases, with 11 bases between. DNA of the CDR3: TGTGCCAGCGCCCGAACAGGCTCCTACGAGCAGTACTTC. Translation: CASARTGSYEQYF. Filled out from reference TRBV5-4 and TRBJ2-7, the complete variable domain reads ETGVTQSPTHLIKTRGQQVTLRCSSQSGHNTVSWYQQALGQGPQFIFQYYREEENGRGNFPPRFSGLQFPNYSSELNVNALELDDSALYLCASARTGSYEQYFGPGTRLTVT.

The gene calls are TRBV7-8 and TRBJ2-1, with D perhaps assigned TRBD1 or TRBD2 (5 bases each). V was shortened by 5 bases and J by 3 bases, with 23 bases between the two germline ends. Germline V gives CDR1 SGHVS, CDR2 FQNEAQ. CDR3 length equals 18 residues. The DNA of the CDR3 is TGTGCCAGCAGCGGACACTCGGACTTCCCTCGACTCTACAATGAGCAGTTCTTC. Amino acid sequence: CASSGHSDFPRLYNEQFF.

This clonotype was seen a handful of times. V and J are TRBV6-5 and TRBJ2-5, with D tentatively TRBD2 (6 bases). Trimming removed 6 bases from V and 2 bases from J, with 13 bases in between. CDR3 length equals 14 residues. Germline V gives CDR1 MNHEY, CDR2 SVGAGI. The CDR3 protein is CASSPASEQETQYF. The CDR3, as DNA: TGTGCCAGCAGCCCCGCTAGCGAACAAGAGACCCAGTACTTC.